The rows below give T cell receptor beta chains drawn from one sample of a study of CD8+ T cells in alopecia areata. Libraries were prepared by immunoSEQ multiplex PCR; TCRdb keeps only in-frame clonotypes and omits some of them. The table includes about 270,000 clones, about 62% detected once. Sequences were derived from CD4+ T cells sorted from blood, sampled between weeks 51 and 54, from a patient treated with tofacitinib. These receptors were taken from a human donor with alopecia areata. Each CDR3 is given with its conserved first and last residue. A D gene is named only where the DNA matches it firmly. Some rows mark clone size as missing; the rest say once, few, many or name a class of expanded clone.

J	V	D	length	size	DNA	CDR3
TRBJ2-7	TRBV10-3	NA	11	few	TGTGCCATCAGTGAGCTTGGCGAGCAGTACTTC	CAISELGEQYF
TRBJ1-5	TRBV30	NA	13	few	TGTGCCTGGGCCCCCCAGCCCAATCAGCCCCAGCATTTT	CAWAPQPNQPQHF
TRBJ2-1	TRBV6-1	NA	14	NA	TGTGCCAGCAGCCGAATTGACAGGAACGATGAGCAGTTCTTC	CASSRIDRNDEQFF
TRBJ1-1	TRBV5-4	NA	13	once	TGTGCCAGCAGCTTGAGAGGGAACACTGAAGCTTTCTTT	CASSLRGNTEAFF
TRBJ1-4	TRBV7-8	NA	14	NA	TGTGCCAGCAGCCCTCGGGACGGGAATGAAAAACTGTTTTTT	CASSPRDGNEKLFF
TRBJ1-1	TRBV6-5	NA	15	NA	TGTGCCAGCAGACTAGCCCCCAGGGGCGGAACTGAAGCTTTCTTT	CASRLAPRGGTEAFF
TRBJ1-1	TRBV5-1	NA	15	NA	TGCGCCAGCAGCCAGGGTGGGGCCAGGGCCACTGAAGCTTTCTTT	CASSQGGARATEAFF
TRBJ1-2	TRBV6-6	NA	14	NA	TGTGCCAGCAGTTACTCCGAGACAGCGTACGGCTACACCTTC	CASSYSETAYGYTF
TRBJ1-6	TRBV4-3	NA	15	NA	TGCGCCAGCAGCCAAGGGACCCCCAGGGATTCACCCCTCCACTTT	CASSQGTPRDSPLHF
TRBJ2-3	TRBV29-1	NA	13	NA	TGCAGCGTTGGGACAGGCGGGGCAGATACGCAGTATTTT	CSVGTGGADTQYF
TRBJ1-2	TRBV7-8	NA	15	NA	TGTGCCAGCAGCTATGGACCGGGTAGAGAATATGGCTACACCTTC	CASSYGPGREYGYTF
TRBJ2-4	TRBV27	TRBD1	16	NA	TGTGCCAGCAGTGACCCCCGGACAGGGTGGGGAAACATTCAGTACTTC	CASSDPRTGWGNIQYF
TRBJ2-6	TRBV15	TRBD1	17	NA	TGTGCCACCAGCAGATTGACAGGGGACCCTGGGGCCAACGTCCTGACTTTC	CATSRLTGDPGANVLTF